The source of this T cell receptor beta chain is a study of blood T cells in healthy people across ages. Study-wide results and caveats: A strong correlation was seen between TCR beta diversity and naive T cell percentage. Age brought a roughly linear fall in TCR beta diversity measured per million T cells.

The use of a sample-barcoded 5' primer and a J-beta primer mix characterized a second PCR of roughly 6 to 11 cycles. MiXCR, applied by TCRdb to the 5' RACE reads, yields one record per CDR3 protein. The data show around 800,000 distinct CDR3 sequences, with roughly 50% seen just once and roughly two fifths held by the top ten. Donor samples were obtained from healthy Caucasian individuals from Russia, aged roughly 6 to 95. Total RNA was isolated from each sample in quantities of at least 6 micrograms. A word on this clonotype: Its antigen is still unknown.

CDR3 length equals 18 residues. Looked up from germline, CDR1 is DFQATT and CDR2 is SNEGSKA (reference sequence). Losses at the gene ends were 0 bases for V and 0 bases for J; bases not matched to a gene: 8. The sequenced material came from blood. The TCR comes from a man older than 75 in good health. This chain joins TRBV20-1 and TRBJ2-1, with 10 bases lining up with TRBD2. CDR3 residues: CSARDPSGRGGSYNEQFF. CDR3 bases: TGCAGTGCTAGAGATCCCAGCGGGAGGGGGGGCTCCTACAATGAGCAGTTCTTC.